This TCR beta chain was recovered during a study of cytomegalovirus exposure and HLA in healthy donors. The germline V and J ends were trimmed by 6 bases and 2 bases, with 26 bases remaining between them. Germline V gene sequence: CDR1 MDHEN, CDR2 SYDVKM. This CDR3 region has 18 residues. Researchers ran the PCR with 60 Vbeta and 13 Jbeta primers. Data came from immunoSEQ multiplex PCR; TCRdb stores just in-frame clones and leaves some out. This table has around 190,000 clones, over 75% appearing once. The chain has TRBV28 and TRBJ2-7; possible D gene TRBD1, 5 bases. Source material: PBMCs. The source of this sequence is a man aged 18 to 30 in good health and CMV-seronegative. CDR3 nucleotides: TGTGCCAGCAGCCCAGACAGAGCCCCACGTGAAAAAACCTACGAGCAGTACTTC. This translates into CASSPDRAPREKTYEQYF.